This T cell receptor beta chain was recovered during a study of T cell changes during pregnancy in multiple sclerosis. This table comes from immunoSEQ multiplex PCR, and its TCRdb copy is limited to in-frame clones, with some not included. The top ten hold less than 2% of the sample, which has about 100,000 clones, 92% seen once. This CDR3 is built from 15 residues. V dropped 4 bases and J dropped 5; count of bases not matched to a gene: 7. CDR1 is SGHNT and CDR2 is YYREEE in the germline V gene (reference sequence). The V gene is TRBV5-4, the J gene TRBJ2-1; TRBD2 agrees at 9 bases. This TCR came from a female donor with multiple sclerosis, enrolled in a pregnancy study. The specimen was peripheral blood, collected after pregnancy. The CDR3 DNA sequence: TGTGCCAGCAGCCTCACTCCTAGCGGGAACAATGAGCAGTTCTTC. Translated: CASSLTPSGNNEQFF. Full variable domain (missing parts from reference TRBV5-4 and TRBJ2-1): ETGVTQSPTHLIKTRGQQVTLRCSSQSGHNTVSWYQQALGQGPQFIFQYYREEENGRGNFPPRFSGLQFPNYSSELNVNALELDDSALYLCASSLTPSGNNEQFFGPGTRLTVL.